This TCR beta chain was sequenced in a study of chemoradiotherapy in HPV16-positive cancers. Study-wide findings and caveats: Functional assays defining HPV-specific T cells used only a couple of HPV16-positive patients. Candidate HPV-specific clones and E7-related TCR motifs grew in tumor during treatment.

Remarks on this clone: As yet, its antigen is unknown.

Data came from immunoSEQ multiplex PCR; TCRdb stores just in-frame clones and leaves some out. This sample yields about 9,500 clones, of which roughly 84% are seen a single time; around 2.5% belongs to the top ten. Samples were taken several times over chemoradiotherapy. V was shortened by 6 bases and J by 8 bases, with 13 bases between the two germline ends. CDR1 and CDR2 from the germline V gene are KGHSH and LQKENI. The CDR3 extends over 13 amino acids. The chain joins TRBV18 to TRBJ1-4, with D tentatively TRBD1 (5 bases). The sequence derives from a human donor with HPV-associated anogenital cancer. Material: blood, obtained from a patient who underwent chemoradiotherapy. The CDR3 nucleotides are TGTGCCAGCTCTCTTGGGGCGGGAGAAAAACTGTTTTTT. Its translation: CASSLGAGEKLFF.